This T cell receptor (beta chain) is drawn from a study of brain T cells in children with intractable seizures. Assay used: immunoSEQ multiplex PCR; TCRdb lists only in-frame clones, some missing. The sample lists around 80,000 clones, approximately 90% occurring once. The V and J ends lost 4 bases and 5 bases respectively, with 8 bases between them. Germline values: CDR1 KGHDR, CDR2 SFDVKD. The CDR3 is made up of 13 amino acids. A remark on this clone: Its target is not known.

Study-wide results and limits: Absence of clones before surgery may stem from lower sequencing depth. HCMV serostatus was not known, and viral specificity came from CDR3 similarity only.

The sequence was obtained from a girl aged 2-10 years with Rasmussen encephalitis and intractable seizures. Sequenced here: peripheral blood, sampled at surgery. The V gene is TRBV24-1, the J gene TRBJ1-5; D is unclear. Here the CDR3 DNA reads TGTGCCACCAGTGAGAGATGGGATCAGCCCCAGCATTTT. Amino acids: CATSERWDQPQHF.